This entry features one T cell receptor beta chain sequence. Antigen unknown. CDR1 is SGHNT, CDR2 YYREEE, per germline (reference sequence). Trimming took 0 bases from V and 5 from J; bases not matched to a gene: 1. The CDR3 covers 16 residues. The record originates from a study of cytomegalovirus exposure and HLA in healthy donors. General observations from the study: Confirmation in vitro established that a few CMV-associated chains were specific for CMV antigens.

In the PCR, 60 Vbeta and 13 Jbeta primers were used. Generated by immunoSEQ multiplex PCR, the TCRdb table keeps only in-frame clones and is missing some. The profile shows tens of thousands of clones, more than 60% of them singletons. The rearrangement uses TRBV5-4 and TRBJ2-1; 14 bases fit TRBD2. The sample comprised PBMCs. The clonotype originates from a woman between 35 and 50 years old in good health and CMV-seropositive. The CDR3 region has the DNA TGTGCCAGCAGCTTGGGGGGACTAGCGGGGGACAATGAGCAGTTCTTC. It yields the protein CASSLGGLAGDNEQFF.